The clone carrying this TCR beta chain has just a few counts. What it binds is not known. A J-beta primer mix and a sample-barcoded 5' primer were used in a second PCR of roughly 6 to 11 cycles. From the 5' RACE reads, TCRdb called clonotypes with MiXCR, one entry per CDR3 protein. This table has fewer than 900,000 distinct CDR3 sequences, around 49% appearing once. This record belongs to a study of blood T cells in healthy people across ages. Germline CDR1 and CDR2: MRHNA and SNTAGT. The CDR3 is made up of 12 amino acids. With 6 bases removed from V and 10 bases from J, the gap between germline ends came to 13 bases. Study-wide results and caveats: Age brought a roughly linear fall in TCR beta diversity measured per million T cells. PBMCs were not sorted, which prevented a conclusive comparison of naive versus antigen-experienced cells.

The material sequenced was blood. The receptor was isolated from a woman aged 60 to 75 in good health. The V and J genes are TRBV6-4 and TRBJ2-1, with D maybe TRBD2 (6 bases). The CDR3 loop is CASSPEGGEQFF. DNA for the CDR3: TGTGCCAGCAGCCCAGAGGGAGGAGAGCAGTTCTTC.